A single sample is the source of the 32 T cell receptor beta chains below, sequenced in a study of blood T cell repertoires in COVID-19. Sequencing used immunoSEQ multiplex PCR; TCRdb keeps in-frame clones, though not all of them. Among tens of thousands of clones listed, approximately 80% were seen once. The specimen was peripheral blood. These receptors originate from a woman aged 60-70 years with acute or convalescent COVID-19.

The V call is TRBV11-1, the J call TRBJ1-2; 7 positions match TRBD1. This CDR3 is built from 15 residues. CDR1 is SGHAT and CDR2 is FQDESV in the germline V gene (reference sequence). V shed 5 bases, J shed 4 bases, and the junction held 10 bases outside the gene matches. The CDR3 region has the DNA TGTGCCAGCAGCCCGAGACAGGGAAAGGGCTATGGCTACACCTTC. Translated: CASSPRQGKGYGYTF.

This chain uses TRBV6-5 with TRBJ1-1, with D unresolved. Germline V CDR1 and CDR2: MNHEY, SVGAGI. The V gene lost 3 bases and the J gene lost 5 bases, with 13 bases spanning the gap. The CDR3 runs to 14 residues. DNA for the CDR3: TGTGCCAGCAGTTATTTTGTCGGGGTGACTGAAGCTTTCTTT. Amino acids: CASSYFVGVTEAFF.

The CDR3 loop reads CASSVASVSPKEQFF. CDR3 in DNA: TGTGCCAGCAGCGTAGCCAGCGTGTCCCCAAAAGAGCAGTTCTTC. This chain connects TRBV9 to TRBJ2-1, with unresolved D. Between the trimmed V and J ends, which lost 0 bases and 10 bases, there was a span of 17 bases. Germline-derived CDR1 and CDR2 are SGDLS and YYNGEE. The CDR3 covers 15 residues.

The rearrangement links TRBV3-1 (or the pseudogene TRBV3-2) to TRBJ1-6; D is unresolved. The CDR3 spans 13 residues. Trimming took 4 bases from V and 11 from J, leaving 12 bases between them. Per germline, CDR1 LGHDT and CDR2 YNNKEL (reference sequence). For the CDR3, the DNA is TGTGCCAGCAGCCTCGGGTCCTCTCCACCCCTCCACTTT. The encoded protein is CASSLGSSPPLHF.

The rearrangement joins TRBV5-4 to TRBJ2-5; 9 bases line up with TRBD1. There are 16 residues in the CDR3. V lost 4 bases, J lost 4 bases, and 11 bases stayed unmatched. CDR1 and CDR2 (germline): SGHNT, YYREEE (reference sequence). This chain's CDR3 is CASSTGTGSGPETQYF. DNA of the CDR3: TGTGCCAGCAGCACCGGGACAGGGTCGGGGCCAGAGACCCAGTACTTC.

The chain is built from TRBV11-2 and TRBJ1-2, with D perhaps matching TRBD1 (5 bases). CDR3 length equals 13 residues. V was pared by 3 bases and J by 4 bases, with 9 bases between. The germline V gene encodes CDR1 SGHAT and CDR2 FQNNGV. The DNA for the CDR3 is TGTGCCAGCAGCTTCGCCGGGGGCTATGGCTACACCTTC. Translation: CASSFAGGYGYTF.

V and J are TRBV3-1 (or the pseudogene TRBV3-2) and TRBJ2-1, with 11 bases that match TRBD2. Unmatched junction bases numbered 6, after V lost 0 bases and J lost 2 bases. CDR1 LGHDT and CDR2 YNNKEL come from the germline V gene (reference sequence). This CDR3 contains 18 residues. CDR3 in DNA: TGTGCCAGCAGCCAAGATAAACTAGCGGGAGCGGCCTACAATGAGCAGTTCTTC. Encoded protein: CASSQDKLAGAAYNEQFF.

This chain links TRBV19 with TRBJ1-5, with D unclear. The CDR3 is made up of 13 amino acids. Deletions cut 1 base from V and 4 bases from J, with 5 bases between. Germline-derived CDR1 and CDR2 are LNHDA and SQIVND (reference sequence). This chain's CDR3 is CASSIVQNQPQHF. As DNA, the CDR3 is TGTGCCAGTAGTATAGTCCAGAATCAGCCCCAGCATTTT.

The V call is TRBV2, the J call TRBJ1-6; TRBD1 is a possible D gene (5 bases). Trimming pared 10 bases from V and 10 bases from J, leaving 17 bases between. CDR3 length equals 13 residues. Germline V gene sequence: CDR1 SNHLY, CDR2 FYNNEI. CDR3 loop: CATNRFQGSPLHF. CDR3 nucleotide sequence: TGTGCCACCAACCGTTTTCAGGGATCACCCCTCCACTTT.

This clone appeared a few times. This chain links TRBV2 with TRBJ1-2, with 10 bases that match TRBD1. CDR3 length: 14 amino acids. The V and J ends lost 6 bases and 3 bases, in that order; junction bases with no gene match: 4. CDR1 and CDR2 from the germline V gene are SNHLY and FYNNEI. The CDR3 sequence: CASRTGGTDYGYTF. Written as DNA, the CDR3 is TGTGCCAGCAGGACAGGGGGCACGGACTATGGCTACACCTTC.

The chain recombines TRBV21-1 with TRBJ2-4; the table's TRBD2 call for D was not verified on the DNA. TRBV21-1 is marked as a pseudogene. The CDR3 has 13 amino acids. The CDR3 coding sequence is TGTGCCAGCACCCGGGGGGCCAAAAACATTCAGTACTTC. Its protein is CASTRGAKNIQYF.

The genes are TRBV5-8 and TRBJ2-1, with D possibly TRBD1 on 5 matching bases. The CDR3 runs to 15 residues. V shed 4 bases and J shed 0 bases, with 11 bases lying between them. Germline values: CDR1 SGHTS, CDR2 YDEGEE. The CDR3 reads CASSATGSSYNEQFF. The CDR3 bases are TGTGCCAGCAGCGCCACAGGAAGCTCCTACAATGAGCAGTTCTTC.

The chain links TRBV28 to TRBJ2-3, with TRBD1 matching 12 bases. The CDR3 loop spans 16 amino acids. With 8 bases clipped from V and 4 bases from J, the junction kept 10 bases outside the gene matches. The germline gives CDR1 MDHEN, CDR2 SYDVKM. In DNA form, the CDR3 reads TGTGCCAGCGGCCTTATCGGGACAGGGGGCGCAGATACGCAGTATTTT. This translates into CASGLIGTGGADTQYF.

The V and J genes are TRBV27 and TRBJ2-3, with a weak D call TRBD1 (6 bases). Trimming removed 3 bases at V and 2 bases at J, with 12 bases between. The germline CDR1 and CDR2 sequences are MNHEY and SMNVEV (reference sequence). This CDR3 is 15 amino acids long. CDR3 residues: CASSLKGVVTDTQYF. CDR3 coding DNA: TGTGCCAGCAGTTTGAAGGGGGTAGTCACAGATACGCAGTATTTT.

The chain combines TRBV5-1 with TRBJ2-7; D might be TRBD1 (6 bases). The CDR3 totals 15 residues. Germline lookup yields CDR1 SGHRS and CDR2 YFSETQ. V lost 1 base and J lost 0, with 11 bases in between. CDR3 in DNA: TGCGCCAGCAGCTTGTCGGACAGCAGCTCCTACGAGCAGTACTTC. It yields the protein CASSLSDSSSYEQYF.

This sequence joins TRBV7-2 and TRBJ1-1, with D perhaps TRBD1 (6 bases). The CDR3 covers 15 residues. The V gene lost 2 bases and the J gene lost 2 bases, with 12 bases spanning the gap. The germline gives CDR1 SGHTA, CDR2 FQGNSA. CDR3 sequence reads: CASSLSRGGNTEAFF. The DNA for the CDR3 is TGTGCCAGCAGCTTATCTCGAGGGGGTAACACTGAAGCTTTCTTT. The whole variable domain, filled in from reference TRBV7-2 and TRBJ1-1, reads GAGVSQSPSNKVTEKGKDVELRCDPISGHTALYWYRQSLGQGLEFLIYFQGNSAPDKSGLPSDRFSAERTGGSVSTLTIQRTQQEDSAVYLCASSLSRGGNTEAFFGQGTRLTVV.

This chain links TRBV2 with TRBJ2-5, with 8 nucleotides matching TRBD1. Germline CDR1 is SNHLY and CDR2 is FYNNEI. V lost 8 bases to trimming and J lost 5 bases; unmatched junction nucleotides: 10. This CDR3 spans 14 amino acids. The CDR3 sequence: CASGAQGALETQYF. The CDR3 nucleotides are TGTGCCAGCGGAGCGCAGGGGGCGCTTGAGACCCAGTACTTC.

This clone showed up just a few times. J is TRBJ1-6 and V is TRBV27, with D unresolved. This CDR3 has 12 residues. Germline loops: CDR1 MNHEY, CDR2 SMNVEV (reference sequence). Between the trimmed V and J ends, which lost 7 bases and 12 bases, there was a span of 13 bases. The CDR3 loop reads CASKLVAGPLHF. The CDR3 coding sequence is TGTGCCAGCAAGTTAGTCGCTGGACCCCTCCACTTT.

The V gene is TRBV9, the J gene TRBJ2-7, with 8 bases matching TRBD1. Germline trimming cut 2 bases from V and 0 bases from J; bases unmatched to any gene: 4. Per germline, CDR1 SGDLS and CDR2 YYNGEE. There are 15 residues in the CDR3. CDR3 sequence reads: CASSVRDRPSYEQYF. The CDR3 region has the DNA TGTGCCAGCAGCGTTCGGGACAGGCCCTCCTACGAGCAGTACTTC. Supplemented by reference TRBV9 and TRBJ2-7, the full variable domain reads DSGVTQTPKHLITATGQRVTLRCSPRSGDLSVYWYQQSLDQGLQFLIQYYNGEERAKGNILERFSAQQFPDLHSELNLSSLELGDSALYFCASSVRDRPSYEQYFGPGTRLTVT.

The CDR3: CASSQSTQGWSEQYF. The DNA for the CDR3 is TGTGCCAGCAGCCAATCTACTCAGGGGTGGAGCGAGCAGTACTTC. This chain uses TRBV3-1 (or the pseudogene TRBV3-2) with TRBJ2-7, with D possibly TRBD1 on 6 matching bases. CDR3 size: 15 residues. CDR1 and CDR2 (germline): LGHDT, YNNKEL (reference sequence). Trimming pared 2 bases from V and 6 bases from J, leaving 17 bases between.

This sequence joins TRBV29-1 and TRBJ1-1, with D possibly being TRBD1 (6 bases). CDR1 SQVTM and CDR2 ANQGSEA come from the germline V gene. CDR3 length: 14 amino acids. In DNA, the CDR3 is TGCAGTTATTACCAAGGGGGAGGGGACACTGAAGCTTTCTTT. Protein sequence: CSYYQGGGDTEAFF.

V usage is TRBV7-6 and J usage is TRBJ2-3; 12 bases agree with TRBD2. The CDR3 covers 16 residues. CDR1 and CDR2 (germline): SGHVS, FNYEAQ. With V trimmed by 5 bases and J by 0 bases, 3 bases remained unmatched. CDR3 residues: CASSLGTSGSTDTQYF. In DNA form, the CDR3 reads TGTGCCAGCAGCCTCGGGACTAGCGGGAGCACAGATACGCAGTATTTT.

The genes are TRBV6-1 and TRBJ2-5; TRBD1 agrees at 9 bases. V gave up 6 bases and J gave up 5 bases; unmatched junction bases: 7. Per germline, CDR1 MNHNS and CDR2 SASEGT. The CDR3 sequence is 14 residues long. CDR3: CASSWGTGLETQYF. In DNA, the CDR3 is TGTGCCAGCAGCTGGGGGACAGGGCTTGAGACCCAGTACTTC.

V usage is TRBV2 and J usage is TRBJ2-2, with TRBD1 matching 8 bases. The CDR3 has 15 residues. The V gene end was trimmed by 4 bases and the J gene end by 4 bases; junction bases not matched to a gene: 5. The germline gives CDR1 SNHLY, CDR2 FYNNEI. CDR3 bases: TGTGCCAGCAGTGCCCAGGGGGCAGGCACCGGGGAGCTGTTTTTT. Translating it yields CASSAQGAGTGELFF.

This clone showed up just once. This rearrangement joins TRBV28 to TRBJ1-2; D ambiguous. V lost 5 bases and J 4 bases, leaving 8 bases between the germline ends. Germline V CDR1 and CDR2: MDHEN, SYDVKM. CDR3 size: 12 residues. Here the CDR3 DNA reads TGTGCCAGCAGTCCCGCGGGCTATGGCTACACCTTC. Its protein is CASSPAGYGYTF.

This chain joins TRBV3-1 (or the pseudogene TRBV3-2) and TRBJ1-2; TRBD1 matches 9 bases. There are 14 residues in the CDR3. Trimming at V came to 0 bases and at J to 8 bases, leaving 4 bases not matched to a gene. CDR1 LGHDT and CDR2 YNNKEL come from the germline V gene (reference sequence). In DNA, the CDR3 is TGTGCCAGCAGCCAAGAAGGGGACAGGGTCGGCTACACCTTC. It yields the protein CASSQEGDRVGYTF.

This chain joins TRBV28 and TRBJ2-3, with TRBD2 matching 9 bases. The germline V gene has CDR1 MDHEN and CDR2 SYDVKM. The J segment lost 0 bases and the V segment lost 5 bases, leaving 9 bases of the junction unmatched. The CDR3 length is 17 residues. The CDR3 is CASSPSLGTSSTDTQYF. As DNA, the CDR3 is TGTGCCAGCAGTCCATCTCTTGGGACTAGCAGCACAGATACGCAGTATTTT.

The J gene is TRBJ1-1, the V gene TRBV7-9; the D gene is possibly TRBD1 (5 bases). Trimming removed 2 bases from V and 5 bases from J, with 15 bases in between. The CDR3 runs to 15 residues. Germline assignment: CDR1 SEHNR and CDR2 FQNEAQ (reference sequence). Here the CDR3 DNA reads TGTGCCAGCAGCTTAACTTCAGGGTGGGCTACTGAAGCTTTCTTT. The encoded protein is CASSLTSGWATEAFF.

V usage is TRBV23-1 and J usage is TRBJ1-2; D is perhaps TRBD1 (6 bases). TRBV23-1 is marked as an open reading frame, function uncertain. The V end lost 3 bases, the J end lost 3 bases, and 23 bases lay between the germline ends. This CDR3 has 18 residues. CDR3 in DNA: TGCGCCAGCAGTCACTTCGCCTTATTCGACAGGATTGACTATGGCTACACCTTC. Its translation: CASSHFALFDRIDYGYTF.

The chain links TRBV15 to TRBJ1-2; D might be TRBD1 (6 bases). The CDR3 is made up of 14 amino acids. In germline, CDR1 is LNHNV, CDR2 YYDKDF (reference sequence). Trimming pared 0 bases from V and 4 bases from J, leaving 9 bases between. In DNA, the CDR3 is TGTGCCACCAGCAGAGATCAGGGGCCCTATGGCTACACCTTC. Translated, it gives CATSRDQGPYGYTF.

The V call is TRBV5-4, the J call TRBJ2-5; possible D gene TRBD2, 6 bases. This CDR3 is 14 amino acids long. The V and J ends lost 4 bases and 10 bases respectively, with 20 bases between them. CDR1 is SGHNT and CDR2 is YYREEE in the germline V gene (reference sequence). CDR3 nucleotide sequence: TGTGCCAGCAGCATCATGACAGAACCCGGGGGCCAGTACTTC. Translating gives CASSIMTEPGGQYF. The whole variable domain, filled in from reference TRBV5-4 and TRBJ2-5, reads ETGVTQSPTHLIKTRGQQVTLRCSSQSGHNTVSWYQQALGQGPQFIFQYYREEENGRGNFPPRFSGLQFPNYSSELNVNALELDDSALYLCASSIMTEPGGQYFGPGTRLLVL.

This chain uses TRBV3-1 (or the pseudogene TRBV3-2) with TRBJ2-7, with D hard to call. Germline-derived CDR1 and CDR2 are LGHDT and YNNKEL (reference sequence). CDR3 size: 14 residues. Trimming pared 1 base from V and 3 bases from J, leaving 10 bases between. The CDR3 DNA sequence: TGTGCCAGCAGCCAAGGCCAGAAAATCTACGAGCAGTACTTC. This encodes CASSQGQKIYEQYF.